This TCR beta chain was identified during a study of blood T cell repertoires in COVID-19. In the study overall: From the United States, Italy and Spain came samples of acute and convalescent COVID-19.

Repertoires were generated with immunoSEQ multiplex PCR, while TCRdb's copy carries only in-frame clones and drops some. The data contain 150,000 to 160,000 clones, around 85% of them singletons. Germline assignment: CDR1 SGHDN and CDR2 FVKESK. Trimming cost V 0 bases and J 0 bases, with 8 bases left between them. The CDR3 covers 15 residues. The sequenced material came from peripheral blood. The chain carries TRBV14 and TRBJ1-2; D may be TRBD1 (5 bases). The sequence derives from a man in his sixties with COVID-19, enrolled during active disease. CDR3 DNA: TGTGCCAGCAGCCAAGATGAGACAGCTAACTATGGCTACACCTTC. It yields the protein CASSQDETANYGYTF. Full variable domain (missing parts from reference TRBV14 and TRBJ1-2): EAGVTQFPSHSVIEKGQTVTLRCDPISGHDNLYWYRRVMGKEIKFLLHFVKESKQDESGMPNNRFLAERTGGTYSTLKVQPAELEDSGVYFCASSQDETANYGYTFGSGTRLTVV.